This T cell receptor (beta chain) was obtained from a study of blood T cell repertoires in COVID-19. Cohort allocation depended upon clinical history that participants reported. For recovered donors of Cohort 3, there were two negative PCRs, clearance, or symptom resolution. The CDR3 extends over 16 amino acids. Germline CDR1 and CDR2: SGHNT and YYREEE (reference sequence). Trimming left V 2 bases short and J 3 bases short, with 14 bases between. Libraries were prepared by immunoSEQ multiplex PCR; TCRdb keeps only in-frame clonotypes and omits some of them. The sample lists about 500,000 clones, about nine tenths occurring once.

Sequenced input: PBMCs or T cells enriched from blood (not recorded which). The gene calls are TRBV5-4 and TRBJ2-2; D gene unclear. The clonotype comes from a woman under 30 who had recovered from COVID-19. The CDR3 sequence: CASSLGAQKDTGELFF. CDR3 bases: TGTGCCAGCAGCTTAGGAGCCCAGAAGGACACCGGGGAGCTGTTTTTT. Filled out from reference TRBV5-4 and TRBJ2-2, the complete variable domain reads ETGVTQSPTHLIKTRGQQVTLRCSSQSGHNTVSWYQQALGQGPQFIFQYYREEENGRGNFPPRFSGLQFPNYSSELNVNALELDDSALYLCASSLGAQKDTGELFFGEGSRLTVL.